Listed below are T cell receptor beta chains from one sample, sequenced in a study of blood T cell repertoires in COVID-19. Clones were sequenced by immunoSEQ multiplex PCR, and TCRdb holds only the in-frame ones, with some missing. This table has about 270,000 clones, around 82% appearing once. What was sequenced was peripheral blood. The receptors come from a woman aged 50 to 60 who had recovered from COVID-19. Each CDR3 is given with its conserved first and last residue. The D gene is left open where the match is weak. Rows may omit the clone size; those that give it use once, few, many or a size class.

D gene	V gene	J gene	clone size	CDR3 protein	CDR3 DNA
TRBD2	TRBV9	TRBJ2-2	NA	CASSVGGGNTGELFF	TGTGCCAGCAGCGTAGGCGGGGGGAACACCGGGGAGCTGTTTTTT
NA	TRBV6-5	TRBJ1-2	NA	CASTYEGLRTYGYTF	TGTGCCAGCACGTATGAGGGTCTGCGGACCTATGGCTACACCTTC
NA	TRBV6-5	TRBJ1-1	NA	CASIRQAGGTEAFF	TGTGCCAGCATTCGACAGGCAGGTGGGACTGAAGCTTTCTTT
TRBD1	TRBV18	TRBJ1-3	NA	CASSPWDRIGNTIYF	TGTGCCAGCTCACCCTGGGACAGGATAGGAAACACCATATATTTT
TRBD2	TRBV4-2	TRBJ2-5	NA	CASSQNGLAGETQYF	TGTGCCAGCAGCCAGAATGGACTAGCGGGAGAGACCCAGTACTTC
TRBD1	TRBV30	TRBJ2-5	NA	CAWSPGQGFQETQYF	TGTGCCTGGAGTCCGGGACAGGGATTCCAAGAGACCCAGTACTTC
TRBD1	TRBV9	TRBJ1-2	NA	CASSVDPGGYGYTF	TGTGCCAGCAGCGTAGATCCAGGGGGCTATGGCTACACCTTC
NA	TRBV28	TRBJ2-2	NA	CASSYPTGPTGELFF	TGTGCCAGCAGTTACCCCACAGGGCCCACCGGGGAGCTGTTTTTT
NA	TRBV6-4	TRBJ2-3	NA	CASSGGYTQYF	TGTGCCAGCAGTGGAGGATATACGCAGTATTTT
NA	TRBV7-9	TRBJ2-3	NA	CASSLFQEDTQYF	TGTGCCAGCAGCTTATTTCAGGAAGATACGCAGTATTTT
NA	TRBV18	TRBJ1-5	NA	CASSQTGPNQPQHF	TGTGCCAGCTCCCAAACAGGGCCCAATCAGCCCCAGCATTTT
TRBD1	TRBV6-6	TRBJ1-2	NA	CASSPDRAYGYTF	TGTGCCAGCAGTCCGGACAGGGCCTATGGCTACACCTTC
TRBD1	TRBV18	TRBJ2-7	NA	CASSLGQSSYEQYF	TGTGCCAGCTCACTGGGACAGAGCTCCTACGAGCAGTACTTC
NA	TRBV29-1	TRBJ1-2	NA	CSVEQGYYGYTF	TGCAGCGTTGAACAGGGATACTATGGCTACACCTTC
TRBD2	TRBV28	TRBJ2-1	NA	CASSRGGTNNEQFF	TGTGCCAGCAGCCGAGGCGGGACTAACAATGAGCAGTTCTTC
TRBD1	TRBV9	TRBJ2-2	NA	CASSPRTGTNTGELFF	TGTGCCAGCAGCCCCCGGACAGGAACGAACACCGGGGAGCTGTTTTTT
NA	TRBV30	TRBJ2-5	NA	CAWSGGGGMETQYF	TGTGCCTGGAGCGGAGGCGGCGGAATGGAGACCCAGTACTTC
NA	TRBV7-2	TRBJ2-7	NA	CASSLEGGSSYEQYF	TGTGCCAGCAGCTTAGAGGGTGGGAGCTCCTACGAGCAGTACTTC
NA	TRBV5-1	TRBJ2-5	NA	CASSPLWTDQETQYF	TGCGCCAGCAGCCCGCTCTGGACAGATCAAGAGACCCAGTACTTC
TRBD2	TRBV4-2	TRBJ2-3	NA	CASSQGLAGLDTQYF	TGTGCCAGCAGCCAAGGACTAGCGGGATTAGATACGCAGTATTTT
NA	TRBV7-9	TRBJ1-4	NA	CASSAKVEAARVEKLFF	TGTGCCAGCAGCGCCAAGGTGGAGGCGGCGCGAGTGGAAAAACTGTTTTTT
NA	TRBV7-5	TRBJ2-3	NA	CVRSSRREVPDTQYF	TGTGTCAGAAGCAGCCGCAGGGAGGTGCCAGATACGCAGTATTTT
NA	TRBV28	TRBJ1-2	NA	CASSLFRPPNYGYTF	TGTGCCAGCAGTTTATTTCGTCCCCCTAACTATGGCTACACCTTC
TRBD1	TRBV5-1	TRBJ2-1	once	CASSTGGRNEQFF	TGCGCCAGTTCGACAGGGGGTCGGAATGAGCAGTTCTTC
TRBD2	TRBV5-1	TRBJ2-7	NA	CASSLVLAGGPPYEQYF	TGCGCCAGCAGCTTGGTCCTAGCGGGAGGGCCCCCATACGAGCAGTACTTC
NA	TRBV27	TRBJ1-4	NA	CASSPVEAPNEKLFF	TGTGCCAGCAGCCCCGTGGAGGCCCCGAATGAAAAACTGTTTTTT
TRBD1	TRBV4-2	TRBJ2-3	few	CASSQRGGSRGRRDTQYF	TGTGCCAGCAGCCAACGAGGTGGGAGCAGGGGGCGTCGAGATACGCAGTATTTT
NA	TRBV6-5	TRBJ1-2	NA	CASSLDGLYGYTF	TGTGCCAGCAGTCTAGACGGCCTCTATGGCTACACCTTC
NA	TRBV20-1	TRBJ2-7	NA	CSAGGGGAGSYEQYF	TGCAGTGCTGGTGGTGGGGGGGCCGGCTCCTACGAGCAGTACTTC
NA	TRBV19	TRBJ1-4	NA	CASSPPQGRLFF	TGTGCCAGTAGTCCGCCCCAGGGCCGACTGTTTTTT
TRBD1	TRBV7-2	TRBJ1-2	NA	CASSLERGRVSYTF	TGTGCCAGCAGCTTAGAGAGGGGGCGTGTTAGCTACACCTTC
NA	TRBV7-2	TRBJ2-7	few	CASSLDRAYEQYF	TGTGCCAGCAGCTTAGACAGGGCCTACGAGCAGTACTTC
TRBD1	TRBV24-1	TRBJ2-1	NA	CATSDLGTAAYNEQFF	TGTGCCACCAGTGATTTGGGGACAGCAGCCTACAATGAGCAGTTCTTC
NA	TRBV12-3/TRBV12-4	TRBJ1-6	once	CASSSWRDSPLHF	TGTGCCAGCAGTTCCTGGCGGGATTCACCCCTCCACTTT
TRBD2	TRBV9	TRBJ2-7	NA	CASSTSGSSYEQYF	TGTGCCAGCAGCACGAGCGGGAGCTCCTACGAGCAGTACTTC
NA	TRBV6-5	TRBJ2-2	NA	CASRPGDVSGELFF	TGTGCCAGCAGGCCGGGTGACGTCTCCGGGGAGCTGTTTTTT
NA	TRBV24-1	TRBJ2-1	NA	CATRDGGINNEQFF	TGTGCCACCAGGGATGGGGGGATTAACAATGAGCAGTTCTTC
NA	TRBV5-4	TRBJ2-2	NA	CASSLSAGRTTGELFF	TGTGCCAGCAGCTTATCGGCAGGGCGGACCACCGGGGAGCTGTTTTTT
NA	TRBV7-9	TRBJ1-6	NA	CASSPYSPLHF	TGTGCCAGCAGCCCTTATTCACCCCTCCACTTT
TRBD2	TRBV19	TRBJ2-7	NA	CASSNMAGLGVSYEQYF	TGTGCCAGTAGTAATATGGCCGGACTAGGGGTCTCCTACGAGCAGTACTTC
NA	TRBV27	TRBJ2-7	NA	CASEDSYEQYF	TGTGCCAGCGAGGACAGCTACGAGCAGTACTTC
NA	TRBV6-2/TRBV6-3	TRBJ1-2	NA	CASSPPQLYGYTF	TGTGCCAGCAGTCCGCCACAGCTATATGGCTACACCTTC
TRBD1	TRBV5-1	TRBJ2-3	NA	CASSLGQGGADTQYF	TGCGCCAGCAGCTTGGGACAGGGGGGCGCAGATACGCAGTATTTT
NA	TRBV7-2	TRBJ2-7	NA	CASSFPPNYEQYF	TGTGCCAGCAGCTTCCCGCCTAACTACGAGCAGTACTTC
NA	TRBV6-5	TRBJ2-7	NA	CASNIGVNEQYF	TGTGCCAGCAATATCGGAGTCAACGAGCAGTACTTC
TRBD2	TRBV9	TRBJ2-7	NA	CASSPGTSGGHYEQYF	TGTGCCAGCAGTCCCGGGACTAGCGGGGGCCATTACGAGCAGTACTTC
NA	TRBV2	TRBJ1-1	NA	CASSSFLGRRTEAFF	TGTGCCAGCAGTTCTTTTTTGGGGCGCAGAACTGAAGCTTTCTTT
TRBD1	TRBV5-1	TRBJ1-1	few	CASSWGTAMNTEAFF	TGCGCCAGCAGCTGGGGGACAGCGATGAACACTGAAGCTTTCTTT
TRBD1	TRBV7-2	TRBJ1-3	NA	CASSTARGLGNTIYF	TGTGCCAGCAGTACAGCCAGGGGGCTGGGAAACACCATATATTTT
TRBD2	TRBV4-3	TRBJ2-5	NA	CASSPGLAGETQYF	TGCGCCAGCAGCCCGGGACTAGCAGGCGAGACCCAGTACTTC
TRBD1	TRBV5-1	TRBJ2-6	once	CASSLEKTGAGANVLTF	TGCGCCAGCAGCTTGGAAAAAACAGGGGCTGGGGCCAACGTCCTGACTTTC
TRBD1	TRBV27	TRBJ2-7	NA	CASSIAGQGAQEQYF	TGTGCCAGCAGTATAGCGGGACAGGGGGCGCAGGAGCAGTACTTC
TRBD2	TRBV29-1	TRBJ2-5	NA	CSVERGLAGGGETQYF	TGCAGCGTTGAAAGGGGGCTAGCGGGAGGTGGAGAGACCCAGTACTTC
NA	TRBV6-6	TRBJ1-3	NA	CASRTGVSGNTIYF	TGTGCCAGCAGGACAGGTGTCTCTGGAAACACCATATATTTT
TRBD2	TRBV5-1	TRBJ2-5	NA	CASSFQRGGGETQYF	TGCGCCAGCAGCTTCCAGCGGGGGGGCGGGGAGACCCAGTACTTC
TRBD1	TRBV19	TRBJ2-5	NA	CASSMGPTGQETQYF	TGTGCCAGTAGTATGGGCCCGACAGGGCAGGAGACCCAGTACTTC
NA	TRBV28	TRBJ2-7	NA	CASSANDYPYEQYF	TGTGCCAGCAGTGCCAACGACTATCCCTACGAGCAGTACTTC
TRBD1	TRBV5-1	TRBJ2-4	NA	CASSGPGQGTKNIQYF	TGCGCCAGCAGCGGACCGGGACAGGGGACCAAAAACATTCAGTACTTC